These T cell receptor delta chains were read from a single sample in a study of γδ T cells in repeated Plasmodium falciparum infection. TCRdb ran CATT on the multiplex PCR reads. Among tens of thousands of delta-chain clones listed, around 1.6% were seen once. Sequencing was performed on gamma-delta T cells from blood. Receptors were obtained from a pool of human donors (malaria-infected and uninfected, not separated). Each CDR3 is given with its conserved first and last residue. D genes are given only for firm matches. Rows give clone size only sometimes, using once, few, many, or a class for an expanded clone.

>many|TRDJ1|NA|TRDV1
CALGELYPSETDKLIF
TGTGCTCTTGGGGAATTGTACCCTTCCGAGACCGATAAACTCATCTTT
>many|TRDJ1|NA|TRDV2
CACDTLHVWGATDKLIF
TGTGCCTGTGACACACTGCACGTTTGGGGGGCCACCGATAAACTCATCTTT
>many|TRDJ1|NA|TRDV1
CALGSLIPSSLNWGSPPDKLIF
TGTGCTCTTGGGTCTCTGATTCCTTCCTCCCTAAACTGGGGGTCTCCTCCCGATAAACTCATCTTT
>NA|TRDJ1|TRDD3|TRDV2
CACDTPRDWGSYKLIF
TGTGCCTGTGACACCCCTCGGGACTGGGGGTCCTATAAACTCATCTTT
>few|TRDJ1|TRDD3|TRDV2
CACDTVPLGDTTRYTDKLIF
TGTGCCTGTGACACCGTCCCACTGGGGGATACTACAAGGTACACCGATAAACTCATCTTT
>many|TRDJ1|TRDD3|TRDV2
CACDFILGVDDKLIF
TGTGCCTGTGACTTCATACTGGGGGTTGACGATAAACTCATCTTT
>many|TRDJ1|NA|TRDV1
CALGEECEHGLPPGGLIF
TGTGCTCTTGGGGAAGAATGTGAGCATGGCCTTCCGCCTGGGGGACTCATCTTT
>medium-sized|TRDJ1|TRDD3|TRDV1
CALGVRGFLHSILGDYDTDKLIF
TGTGCTCTTGGGGTTAGAGGCTTCCTACATTCGATACTGGGGGATTACGACACCGATAAACTCATCTTT
>many|TRDJ1|TRDD2|TRDV3
CASRGSRTGLPPISTDKLIF
TGTGCCTCTAGGGGTTCCCGTACCGGCCTTCCTCCCATCTCCACCGATAAACTCATCTTT
>many|TRDJ1|TRDD3|TRAV29/DV5
CAGRMGDTGDKLIF
TGTGCAGGACGAATGGGGGATACGGGGGATAAACTCATCTTT
>few|TRDJ1|TRDD3|TRDV1
CAIGVPQWGILLITDKLTF
TGTGCTATTGGGGTCCCACAATGGGGGATACTATTGATCACCGATAAACTCACCTTT
>many|TRDJ1|NA|TRDV1
CALGIPGVNTDKLIF
TGTGCTCTTGGGATCCCTGGGGTCAACACCGATAAACTCATCTTT
>medium-sized|TRDJ1|NA|TRDV1
CALGEAGVSTDKLIF
TGTGCTCTTGGGGAAGCGGGGGTTAGCACCGATAAACTCATCTTT
>few|TRDJ1|NA|TRDV2
CACDTLLVITQKLIF
TGTGCCTGTGACACTTTACTGGTTATTACCCAAAAACTCATCTTT
>many|TRDJ1|TRDD3|TRDV2
CACDTPWGIHTDKLIF
TGTGCCTGTGACACACCCTGGGGGATCCACACCGATAAACTCATCTTT
>NA|TRDJ1|NA|TRDV1
CAIGELGLPLNSLSIGDPSLKLIF
TGTGCTATTGGGGAACTAGGATTGCCTTTGAACTCCCTTAGTATTGGGGATCCCTCCCTTAAACTCATCTTT
>medium-sized|TRDJ1|NA|TRDV1
CALGERLENLLSPYYTDKLIF
TGTGCTCTTGGGGAACGCCTTGAGAACTTACTGAGCCCTTATTACACCGATAAACTCATCTTT
>medium-sized|TRDJ1|NA|TRDV1
CALGEHPYLGMVYTDKLIF
TGTGCTCTTGGGGAACACCCCTACTTGGGGATGGTTTACACCGATAAACTCATCTTT
>few|TRDJ1|TRDD3|TRDV1
CALGDPHAFPPTGGSGQYTDKLIF
TGTGCTCTTGGGGATCCGCATGCCTTCCCTCCTACTGGGGGATCTGGGCAGTACACCGATAAGCTCATCTTT
>many|TRDJ1|TRDD3|TRDV1
CALGAPQRLGDCPSTDKLIF
TGTGCTCTTGGGGCCCCTCAACGTCTGGGGGATTGCCCGAGCACCGATAAACTCATCTTT
>many|TRDJ1|NA|TRDV1
CALGELSFPLLFRSYTDKLIF
TGTGCTCTTGGGGAACTTTCTTTCCCCCTGCTATTCCGCTCTTACACCGATAAACTCATCTTT
>many|TRDJ1|NA|TRDV1
CALGIHLGLGTHTDKLIF
TGTGCTCTTGGGATACACCTAGGCCTGGGGACCCACACCGATAAACTCATCTTT
>many|TRDJ2|TRDD3|TRDV1
CALGDQAFLGYWGIRWTAQLFF
TGTGCTCTTGGGGATCAAGCCTTCCTTGGGTACTGGGGGATACGTTGGACAGCACAACTCTTCTTT
>many|TRDJ1|TRDD3|TRDV1
CALGELDFFLGDTLYTDKLIF
TGTGCTCTTGGGGAACTAGATTTCTTTCTGGGGGATACACTGTACACCGATAAACTCATCTTT
>many|TRDJ2|NA|TRDV2
CACDTLGGGHTAQLFF
TGTGCCTGTGACACCCTTGGAGGGGGACATACAGCACAACTCTTCTTT
>many|TRDJ1|NA|TRDV1
CALGLQPSTAVLRVFKTDKLIF
TGTGCTCTTGGGCTTCAACCGTCCACAGCGGTACTGAGGGTCTTTAAGACCGATAAACTCATCTTT
>many|TRDJ1|TRDD3|TRDV2
CACESLILGDTDTDKLIF
TGTGCCTGTGAGTCCCTCATACTGGGGGATACTGACACCGATAAACTCATCTTT
>many|TRDJ1|TRDD2|TRDV1
CALGEPSFPPWLPTDLRDSRPYTDKLIF
TGTGCTCTTGGGGAACCTAGTTTTCCTCCCTGGCTTCCTACAGACCTGAGGGATTCTAGGCCTTACACCGATAAACTCATCTTT
>few|TRDJ1|NA|TRDV1
CALGERPYRIGVLAYTDKLIF
TGTGCTCTTGGGGAACGTCCCTACCGGATAGGCGTACTTGCGTACACCGATAAACTCATCTTT
>many|TRDJ1|TRDD3|TRDV1
CALGERRGTSGIRETTYTDKLIF
TGTGCTCTTGGGGAAAGGAGGGGTACGAGTGGGATACGCGAAACTACGTACACCGATAAACTCATCTTT
>many|TRDJ1|TRDD3|TRDV2
CACDTLYRLGDTDDKLIF
TGTGCCTGTGACACTCTTTACAGACTGGGGGATACCGACGATAAACTCATCTTT
>many|TRDJ1|NA|TRDV3
CAFVPRGPPFDNKLIF
TGTGCCTTTGTTCCCAGGGGACCTCCGTTTGATAATAAACTCATCTTT
>many|TRDJ1|NA|TRDV1
CALGEGPSSTGKLIF
TGTGCTCTTGGGGAAGGACCTTCCAGTACTGGTAAACTCATCTTT
>few|TRDJ1|NA|TRDV1
CSVSSTGDKLIF
TGCTCTGTCTCCTCAACTGGGGATAAACTCATCTTT
>many|TRDJ1|NA|TRDV2
CACDSAASDRRIHKLIF
TGTGCCTGTGACTCCGCCGCCTCCGATCGGCGCATACATAAACTCATCTTT
>many|TRDJ1|TRDD3|TRDV2
CACDTVSTSTDGGYATDKLIF
TGTGCCTGTGACACCGTGTCCACGTCAACGGATGGGGGATACGCCACCGATAAACTCATCTTT
>many|TRDJ1|TRDD3|TRDV1
CALGEWAPWGIREYTDKLIF
TGTGCTCTTGGGGAATGGGCACCCTGGGGGATACGGGAGTACACCGATAAACTCATCTTT
>many|TRDJ1|NA|TRDV2
CACDTLLGSNTDKLIF
TGTGCCTGTGACACCCTCCTGGGATCTAACACCGATAAACTCATCTTT
>many|TRDJ1|TRDD3|TRDV1
CALGEFGPGIRGAYTDKLIF
TGTGCTCTTGGGGAATTCGGGCCGGGGATACGCGGAGCTTACACCGATAAACTCATCTTT
>many|TRDJ1|NA|TRDV1
CAIGGGPTGRCPPNYTDKLIF
TGTGCTATTGGGGGCGGTCCTACGGGGCGGTGTCCACCTAACTACACCGATAAACTCATCTTT
>many|TRDJ1|NA|TRDV2
CACDGLEVADKLIF
TGTGCCTGTGACGGACTGGAGGTGGCCGATAAACTCATCTTT
>few|TRDJ1|NA|TRDV1
CAPGELESRDYADKLIF
TGTGCTCCTGGGGAACTAGAGTCACGGGACTACGCCGATAAACTCATCTTT
>medium-sized|TRDJ1|TRDD3|TRDV1
CALGELELGDLYTDKLIF
TGTGCTCTTGGGGAACTAGAACTGGGGGATTTATACACCGATAAACTCATCTTT